Each of the 4 T cell receptor beta chains below was sequenced from the same sample in a study of blood T cell repertoires in COVID-19. Assay used: immunoSEQ multiplex PCR; TCRdb lists only in-frame clones, some missing. The sample includes 65,000 or so clones, under 90% seen only once; the top ten take 2.5% to 3.5%. The sequencing input was peripheral blood. Receptor source: a man aged 50 to 60 with active COVID-19.

The rearrangement uses TRBV6-2 or TRBV6-3 and TRBJ2-7; D gene uncertain. The germline V gene has CDR1 MNHEY and CDR2 SVGEGT. The V and J ends lost 3 bases and 6 bases respectively, with 6 bases between them. This CDR3 has 11 amino acids. Here the CDR3 DNA reads TGTGCCAGCAGTTATAGTATCGAGCAGTACTTC. Protein sequence: CASSYSIEQYF.

The gene calls are TRBV12-3 or TRBV12-4 and TRBJ2-7; the D gene is possibly TRBD1 (5 bases). The ends were cut back, 5 bases at V and 7 bases at J, with 12 bases in the middle. The CDR3 extends over 12 amino acids. DNA of the CDR3: TGTGCCAGCAGTGAAAGGGGTTGGGAGCAGTACTTC. It translates to CASSERGWEQYF.

The V call is TRBV27, the J call TRBJ2-2; 8 nucleotides agree with TRBD2. Germline assignment: CDR1 MNHEY and CDR2 SMNVEV (reference sequence). The CDR3 has 16 residues. With 5 bases clipped from V and 4 bases from J, the junction kept 9 bases outside the gene matches. CDR3 region: CASSTLAATFTGELFF. The DNA of the CDR3 is TGTGCCAGCAGTACACTAGCGGCGACTTTCACCGGGGAGCTGTTTTTT.

This clone has just one count. The V and J genes are TRBV4-2 and TRBJ2-1; TRBD2 is a possible D gene (5 bases). The germline V gene encodes CDR1 LGHNA and CDR2 YNFKEQ. V gave up 0 bases and J gave up 0 bases, with 9 bases separating them. The CDR3 extends over 16 amino acids. The CDR3 nucleotides are TGTGCCAGCAGCCAAGAAGAGGGTAGCTCCTACAATGAGCAGTTCTTC. It encodes CASSQEEGSSYNEQFF.